This TCR beta chain was observed in a study of OX40 agonist ivuxolimab in advanced cancers. V trimming: 4 bases; J trimming: 5 bases; junction bases outside the gene matches: 5. The CDR3 is 15 amino acids. Germline CDR1 is SGHDT and CDR2 is YYEEEE. Broader study findings: Averaged across samples, CD8+ T cells carried more expanded clones than CD4+ did.

This clone was recorded once. Its cognate antigen is unknown. Profiling relied on immunoSEQ multiplex PCR, and the TCRdb table lists in-frame clones only, not all of them. The sample has some 100,000 clones; nearly 90% are singletons. The receptor was derived from an adult with an advanced solid tumor such as melanoma, head and neck, liver or kidney cancer. The chain links TRBV5-6 to TRBJ2-2; 10 bases line up with TRBD1. The material sequenced was CD4+ or CD8+ T cells sorted from blood, taken in a trial of the OX40 agonist ivuxolimab. The CDR3, as DNA: TGTGCCAGCAGCAGGGACAGGGGATTAACCGGGGAGCTGTTTTTT. Its protein is CASSRDRGLTGELFF. Combining the CDR3 with reference TRBV5-6 and TRBJ2-2 gives the whole variable domain DAGVTQSPTHLIKTRGQQVTLRCSPKSGHDTVSWYQQALGQGPQFIFQYYEEEERQRGNFPDRFSGHQFPNYSSELNVNALLLGDSALYLCASSRDRGLTGELFFGEGSRLTVL.